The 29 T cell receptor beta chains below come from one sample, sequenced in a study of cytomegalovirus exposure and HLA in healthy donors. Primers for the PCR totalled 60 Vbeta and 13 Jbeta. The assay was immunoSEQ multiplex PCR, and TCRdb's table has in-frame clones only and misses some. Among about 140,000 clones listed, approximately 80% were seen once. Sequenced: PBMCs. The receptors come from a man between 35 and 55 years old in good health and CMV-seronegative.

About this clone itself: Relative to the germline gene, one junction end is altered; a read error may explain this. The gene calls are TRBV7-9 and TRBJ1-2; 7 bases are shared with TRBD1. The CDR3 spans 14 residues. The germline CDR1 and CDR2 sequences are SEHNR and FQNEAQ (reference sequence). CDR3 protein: CSSREGGASYGYTF. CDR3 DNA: TGTTCCAGCAGGGAAGGGGGCGCATCCTATGGCTACACCTTC.

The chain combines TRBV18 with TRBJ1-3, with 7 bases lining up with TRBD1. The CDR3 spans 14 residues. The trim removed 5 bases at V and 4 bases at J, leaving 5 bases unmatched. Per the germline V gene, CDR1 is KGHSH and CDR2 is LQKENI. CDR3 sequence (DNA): TGTGCCAGCTCAACTACAGGGGCAGGAAACACCATATATTTT. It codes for CASSTTGAGNTIYF.

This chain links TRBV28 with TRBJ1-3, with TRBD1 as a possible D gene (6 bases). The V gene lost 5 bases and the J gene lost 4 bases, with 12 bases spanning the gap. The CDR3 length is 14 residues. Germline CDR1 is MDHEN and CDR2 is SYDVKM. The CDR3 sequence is CASSLSGVGNTIYF. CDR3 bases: TGTGCCAGCAGTCTCTCAGGGGTAGGAAACACCATATATTTT.

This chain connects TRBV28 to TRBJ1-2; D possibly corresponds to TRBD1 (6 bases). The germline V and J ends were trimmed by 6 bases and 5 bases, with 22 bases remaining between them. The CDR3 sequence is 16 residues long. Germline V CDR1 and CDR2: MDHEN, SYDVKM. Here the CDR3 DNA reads TGTGCCAGCAGGCCCCCGGGGGAGGGGGAGGGGTATGGCTACACCTTC. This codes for CASRPPGEGEGYGYTF.

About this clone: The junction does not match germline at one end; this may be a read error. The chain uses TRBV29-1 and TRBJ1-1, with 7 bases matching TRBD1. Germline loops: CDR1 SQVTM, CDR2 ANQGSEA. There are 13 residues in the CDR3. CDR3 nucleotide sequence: TGCAGCGCTGAAGTACAGGGGTTGTCTGAAGCTTTCTTT. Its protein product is CSAEVQGLSEAFF. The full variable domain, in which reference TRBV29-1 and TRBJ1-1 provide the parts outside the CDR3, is SAVISQKPSRDICQRGTSLTIQCQVDSQVTMMFWYRQQPGQSLTLIATANQGSEATYESGFVIDKFPISRPNLTFSTLTVSNMSPEDSSIYLCSAEVQGLSEAFFGQGTRLTVV.

The CDR3 coding sequence is TGTGCCAGCAGCTTAATCCCGGGACAGGGAAACTACGAGCAGTACTTC. Translating gives CASSLIPGQGNYEQYF. This sequence joins TRBV7-9 and TRBJ2-7, with TRBD1 identical over 9 bases. Germline lookup yields CDR1 SEHNR and CDR2 FQNEAQ (reference sequence). V trimming: 2 bases; J trimming: 3 bases; junction bases outside the gene matches: 8. The CDR3 totals 16 residues.

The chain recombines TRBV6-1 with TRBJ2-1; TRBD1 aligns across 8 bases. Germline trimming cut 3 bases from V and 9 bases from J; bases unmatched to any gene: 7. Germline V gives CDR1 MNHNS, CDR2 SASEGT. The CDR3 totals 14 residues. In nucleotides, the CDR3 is TGTGCCAGCAGTGACCTGACAGGGGCCGCTGAGCAGTTCTTC. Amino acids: CASSDLTGAAEQFF.

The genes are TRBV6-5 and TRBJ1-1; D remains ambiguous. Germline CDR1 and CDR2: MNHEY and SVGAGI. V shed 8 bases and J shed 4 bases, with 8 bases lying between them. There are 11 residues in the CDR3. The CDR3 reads CASVRATEAFF. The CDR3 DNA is TGTGCCAGCGTACGCGCCACTGAAGCTTTCTTT.

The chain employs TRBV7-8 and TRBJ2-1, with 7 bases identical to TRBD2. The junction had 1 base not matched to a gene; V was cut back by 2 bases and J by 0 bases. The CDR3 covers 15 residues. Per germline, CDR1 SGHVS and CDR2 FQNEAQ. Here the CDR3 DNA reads TGTGCCAGCAGCTTACTAGCGGTCTCCTACAATGAGCAGTTCTTC. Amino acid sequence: CASSLLAVSYNEQFF.

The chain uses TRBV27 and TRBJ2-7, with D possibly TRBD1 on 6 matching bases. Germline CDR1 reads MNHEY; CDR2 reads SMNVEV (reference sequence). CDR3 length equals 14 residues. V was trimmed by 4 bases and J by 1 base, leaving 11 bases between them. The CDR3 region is CASSSPTGSYEQYF. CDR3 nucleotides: TGTGCCAGCAGTTCGCCCACAGGGTCCTACGAGCAGTACTTC.

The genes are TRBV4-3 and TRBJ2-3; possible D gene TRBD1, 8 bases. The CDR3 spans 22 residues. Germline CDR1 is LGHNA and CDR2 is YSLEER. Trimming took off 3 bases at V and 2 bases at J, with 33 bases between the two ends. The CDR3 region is CASSQGTGPAPAEREDTDTQYF. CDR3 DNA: TGCGCCAGCAGCCAGGGGACAGGCCCAGCCCCGGCTGAGCGGGAAGACACAGATACGCAGTATTTT.

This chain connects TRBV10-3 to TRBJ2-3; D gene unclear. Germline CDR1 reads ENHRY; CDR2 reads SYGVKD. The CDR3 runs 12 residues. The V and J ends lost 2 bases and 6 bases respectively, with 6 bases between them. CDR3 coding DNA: TGTGCCATCAGTGAGGCCGGGGATACGCAGTATTTT. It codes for CAISEAGDTQYF.

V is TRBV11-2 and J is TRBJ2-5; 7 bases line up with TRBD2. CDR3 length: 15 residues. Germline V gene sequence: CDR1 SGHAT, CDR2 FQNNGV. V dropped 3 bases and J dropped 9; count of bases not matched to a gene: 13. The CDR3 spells CASSFSRDYRVAQYF. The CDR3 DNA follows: TGTGCCAGCAGCTTCTCCCGGGACTACCGTGTGGCCCAGTACTTC. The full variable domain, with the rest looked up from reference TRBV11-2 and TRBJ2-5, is EAGVAQSPRYKIIEKRQSVAFWCNPISGHATLYWYQQILGQGPKLLIQFQNNGVVDDSQLPKDRFSAERLKGVDSTLKIQPAKLEDSAVYLCASSFSRDYRVAQYFGPGTRLLVL.

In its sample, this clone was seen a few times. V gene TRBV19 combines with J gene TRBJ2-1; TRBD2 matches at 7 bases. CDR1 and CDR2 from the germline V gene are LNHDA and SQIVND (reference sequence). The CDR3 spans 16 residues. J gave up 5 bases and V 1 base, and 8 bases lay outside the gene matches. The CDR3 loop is CASSIARDYVNNEQFF. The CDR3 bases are TGTGCCAGTAGTATAGCCCGGGACTATGTCAACAATGAGCAGTTCTTC. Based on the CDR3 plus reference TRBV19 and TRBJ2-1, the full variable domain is DGGITQSPKYLFRKEGQNVTLSCEQNLNHDAMYWYRQDPGQGLRLIYYSQIVNDFQKGDIAEGYSVSREKKESFPLTVTSAQKNPTAFYLCASSIARDYVNNEQFFGPGTRLTVL.

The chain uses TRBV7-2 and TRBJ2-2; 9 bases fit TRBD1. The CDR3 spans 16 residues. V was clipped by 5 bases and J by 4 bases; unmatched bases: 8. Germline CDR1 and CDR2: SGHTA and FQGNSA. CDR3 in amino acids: CASSVYRGLSTGELFF. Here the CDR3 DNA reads TGTGCCAGCAGCGTTTACAGGGGGCTTAGCACCGGGGAGCTGTTTTTT.

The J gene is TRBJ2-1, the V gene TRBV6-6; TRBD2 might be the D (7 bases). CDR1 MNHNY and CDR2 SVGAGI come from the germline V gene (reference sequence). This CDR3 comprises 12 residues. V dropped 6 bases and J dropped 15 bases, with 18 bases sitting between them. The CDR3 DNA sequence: TGTGCCAGCAGCCTCGCGGGGGACACTCTGTTCTTC. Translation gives CASSLAGDTLFF.

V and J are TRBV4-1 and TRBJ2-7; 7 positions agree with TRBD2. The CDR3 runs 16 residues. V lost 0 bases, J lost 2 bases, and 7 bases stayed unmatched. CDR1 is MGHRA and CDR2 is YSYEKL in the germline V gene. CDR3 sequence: CASSQELATSPYEQYF. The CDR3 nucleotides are TGCGCCAGCAGCCAAGAGCTTGCGACTAGCCCCTACGAGCAGTACTTC.

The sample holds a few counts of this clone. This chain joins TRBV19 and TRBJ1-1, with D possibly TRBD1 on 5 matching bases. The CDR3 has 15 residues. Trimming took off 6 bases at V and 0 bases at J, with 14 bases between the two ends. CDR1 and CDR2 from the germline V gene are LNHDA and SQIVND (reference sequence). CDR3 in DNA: TGTGCCAGTAGGACGATACAGGACATGAACACTGAAGCTTTCTTT. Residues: CASRTIQDMNTEAFF.

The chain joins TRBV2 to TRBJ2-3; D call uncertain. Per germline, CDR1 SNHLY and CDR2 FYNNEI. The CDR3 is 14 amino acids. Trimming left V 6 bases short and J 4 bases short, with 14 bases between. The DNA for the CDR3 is TGTGCCAGCAGGGGCCCCGACGGATCAGATACGCAGTATTTT. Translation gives CASRGPDGSDTQYF.

The CDR3 sequence is CAWSVRAGGGQETQYF. The CDR3 coding sequence is TGTGCCTGGAGTGTACGAGCGGGGGGCGGACAAGAGACCCAGTACTTC. The chain employs TRBV30 and TRBJ2-5; TRBD2 matches 9 bases. CDR1 and CDR2 from the germline V gene are GTSNPN and SVGIG (reference sequence). This CDR3 contains 16 residues. J lost 2 bases, V lost 0 bases, and 7 bases had no gene match.

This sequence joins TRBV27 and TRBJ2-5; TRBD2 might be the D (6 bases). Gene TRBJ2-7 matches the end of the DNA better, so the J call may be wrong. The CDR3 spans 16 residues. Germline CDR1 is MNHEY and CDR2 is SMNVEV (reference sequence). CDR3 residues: CASSPGTGALNYEQYF. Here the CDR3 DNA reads TGTGCCAGCAGCCCCGGGACTGGGGCCTTGAACTACGAGCAGTACTTC.

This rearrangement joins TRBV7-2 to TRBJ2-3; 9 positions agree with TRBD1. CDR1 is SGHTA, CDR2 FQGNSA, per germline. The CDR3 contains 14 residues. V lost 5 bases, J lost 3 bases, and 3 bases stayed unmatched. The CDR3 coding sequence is TGTGCCAGCAGCCGGGGACAGGGAACAGATACGCAGTATTTT. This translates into CASSRGQGTDTQYF. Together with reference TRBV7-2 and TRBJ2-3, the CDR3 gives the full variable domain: GAGVSQSPSNKVTEKGKDVELRCDPISGHTALYWYRQSLGQGLEFLIYFQGNSAPDKSGLPSDRFSAERTGGSVSTLTIQRTQQEDSAVYLCASSRGQGTDTQYFGPGTRLTVL.

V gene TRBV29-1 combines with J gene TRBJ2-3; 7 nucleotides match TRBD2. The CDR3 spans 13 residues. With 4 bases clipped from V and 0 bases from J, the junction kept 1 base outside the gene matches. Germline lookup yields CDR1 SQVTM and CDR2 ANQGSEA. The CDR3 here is CSVVGRSTDTQYF. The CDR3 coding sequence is TGCAGCGTTGTCGGGAGGAGCACAGATACGCAGTATTTT.

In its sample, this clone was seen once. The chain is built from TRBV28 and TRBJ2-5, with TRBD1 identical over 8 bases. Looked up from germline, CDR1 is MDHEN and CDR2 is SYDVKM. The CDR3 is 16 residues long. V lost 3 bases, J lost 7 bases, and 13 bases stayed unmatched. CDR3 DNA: TGTGCCAGCAGTTTTGCTGGACAGGGAAAGATCGGGACCCAGTACTTC. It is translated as CASSFAGQGKIGTQYF.

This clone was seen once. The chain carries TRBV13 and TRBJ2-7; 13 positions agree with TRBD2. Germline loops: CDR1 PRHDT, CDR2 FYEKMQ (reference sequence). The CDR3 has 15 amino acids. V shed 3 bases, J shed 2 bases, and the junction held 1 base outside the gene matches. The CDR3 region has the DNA TGTGCCAGCAGCTTCGGGACTAGCGGGACCTACGAGCAGTACTTC. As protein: CASSFGTSGTYEQYF.

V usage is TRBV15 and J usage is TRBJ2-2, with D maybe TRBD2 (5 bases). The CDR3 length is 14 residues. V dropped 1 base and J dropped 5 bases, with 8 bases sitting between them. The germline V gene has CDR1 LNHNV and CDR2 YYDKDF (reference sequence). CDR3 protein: CATSRGRETGELFF. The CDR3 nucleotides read TGTGCCACCAGCAGAGGAAGGGAGACCGGGGAGCTGTTTTTT.

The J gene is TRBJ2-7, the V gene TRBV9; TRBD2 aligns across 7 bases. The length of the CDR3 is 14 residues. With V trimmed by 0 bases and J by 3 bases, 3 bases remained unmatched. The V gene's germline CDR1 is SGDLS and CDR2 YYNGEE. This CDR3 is CASSVGGGDYEQYF. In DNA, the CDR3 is TGTGCCAGCAGCGTAGGGGGGGGAGACTACGAGCAGTACTTC.

This chain's CDR3 is CASRDTWGQGYEQYF. The CDR3 bases are TGTGCCAGCAGGGATACGTGGGGACAGGGCTACGAGCAGTACTTC. This chain uses TRBV28 with TRBJ2-7; 9 nucleotides agree with TRBD1. J was trimmed by 3 bases and V by 6 bases; bases with no gene match: 9. This CDR3 has 15 amino acids. Germline CDR1 reads MDHEN; CDR2 reads SYDVKM.

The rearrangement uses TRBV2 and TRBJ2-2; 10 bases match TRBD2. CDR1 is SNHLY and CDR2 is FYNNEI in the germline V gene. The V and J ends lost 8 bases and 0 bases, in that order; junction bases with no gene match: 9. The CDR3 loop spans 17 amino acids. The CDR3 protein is CASLEYTSGANTGELFF. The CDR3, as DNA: TGTGCCAGCCTTGAGTATACTAGCGGGGCGAACACCGGGGAGCTGTTTTTT.